Described below is a single TCR beta chain sequence and its context. This specimen comes from a study of shared clonotypes between healthy human individuals. Using immunoSEQ multiplex PCR, the repertoire was profiled, and TCRdb retains in-frame clones only, with some absent. The repertoire holds over a million clones, with 96% as singletons. Donors comprised only Caucasian adults living in Nashville, Tennessee. Unmatched junction bases numbered 8, after V lost 7 bases and J lost 1 base. The CDR3 is 15 amino acids. Germline CDR1 is MNHEY and CDR2 is SMNVEV (reference sequence). The receptor was isolated from a man younger than 45 in good health. The chain combines TRBV27 with TRBJ2-3; 7 nucleotides line up with TRBD2. The specimen was naive CD4+ T cells sorted from blood. Subset specified: CD45RA+ positively selected. This CDR3 reads CASTKSGIGTDTQYF. CDR3 nucleotide sequence: TGTGCCAGCACCAAAAGCGGGATAGGCACAGATACGCAGTATTTT.